Below are 15 T cell receptor beta chains sequenced from a single sample in a study of early T cells in non-severe SARS-CoV-2 infection. Via MiXCR, TCRdb re-called the 5' RACE reads, giving one row per CDR3 protein. This sample has some 37,000 distinct CDR3 sequences, with approximately 8.9% found just once. Input material: whole blood. Receptor source: an adult who was a healthcare worker with PCR-confirmed SARS-CoV-2 infection or an uninfected control (not recorded which).

This clonotype was picked up many times. The V gene is TRBV7-9, the J gene TRBJ1-1; the D gene is possibly TRBD1 (5 bases). The CDR3 length is 14 residues. From germline, CDR1 is SEHNR and CDR2 FQNEAQ (reference sequence). The ends were cut back, 5 bases at V and 4 bases at J, with 14 bases in the middle. CDR3 sequence: CASSRDRLITEAFF. As DNA, the CDR3 is TGTGCCAGCAGCCGCGACAGATTGATCACTGAAGCTTTCTTT.

There are many counts of this clonotype. This rearrangement joins TRBV6-1 to TRBJ2-1; TRBD1 agrees at 8 bases. Losses at the gene ends were 3 bases for V and 4 bases for J; bases not matched to a gene: 8. This CDR3 has 16 amino acids. CDR1 and CDR2 (germline): MNHNS, SASEGT. This CDR3 reads CASSDTGGGSYNEQFF. CDR3 sequence (DNA): TGTGCCAGCAGTGATACAGGGGGTGGGTCGTACAATGAGCAGTTCTTC.

The sample holds many counts of this clonotype. The gene calls are TRBV5-1 and TRBJ2-2; unclear D gene. The germline V and J ends were trimmed by 1 base and 2 bases, with 9 bases remaining between them. CDR1 and CDR2 from the germline V gene are SGHRS and YFSETQ. The CDR3 contains 15 residues. CDR3: CASSLTPSNTGELFF. CDR3 nucleotide sequence: TGCGCCAGCAGCTTGACGCCGAGCAACACCGGGGAGCTGTTTTTT.

In nucleotides, the CDR3 is TGTGCCAGTAGTATATACACCCCTAGCTCCTACAATGAGCAGTTCTTC. As protein: CASSIYTPSSYNEQFF. The rearrangement joins TRBV19 to TRBJ2-1; no firm D call. V was pared by 2 bases and J by 0 bases, with 11 bases between. CDR3 length: 16 residues. Germline V CDR1 and CDR2: LNHDA, SQIVND (reference sequence).

This clonotype appeared many times. The chain is built from TRBV7-9 and TRBJ2-7; D is undetermined. The CDR3 length is 13 residues. Germline V lookup: CDR1 SEHNR, CDR2 FQNEAQ (reference sequence). V lost 1 base, J lost 4 bases, and 8 bases lay in between. CDR3 bases: TGTGCCAGCAGCTTAGGTCTAGAATACGAGCAGTACTTC. It specifies CASSLGLEYEQYF.

This clonotype showed up many times. The chain employs TRBV6-1 and TRBJ2-7; no clear D gene. This CDR3 contains 12 residues. In germline, CDR1 is MNHNS, CDR2 SASEGT. Trimming pared 5 bases from V and 2 bases from J, leaving 7 bases between. The chain's CDR3 is CASSSIAYEQYF. The CDR3 DNA is TGTGCCAGCAGTTCTATCGCCTACGAGCAGTACTTC.

This clonotype showed up just a few times. This sequence joins TRBV12-3 or TRBV12-4 and TRBJ2-2; a weak D match, TRBD1 (6 bases). This CDR3 is built from 15 residues. V lost 1 base, J lost 6 bases, and 12 bases lay in between. DNA for the CDR3: TGTGCCAGCAGTTTAGACAGGGAGTACGCCGGGGAGCTGTTTTTT. Protein product: CASSLDREYAGELFF.

This clonotype was counted at least ten times. The chain carries TRBV10-3 and TRBJ2-7; D gene ambiguous. The germline V gene has CDR1 ENHRY and CDR2 SYGVKD. V lost 0 bases to trimming and J lost 1 base, with 16 bases between them. The CDR3 runs to 17 residues. The CDR3 reads CAISESFLSDPSYEQYF. CDR3 in DNA: TGTGCCATCAGTGAGTCATTCCTTTCGGACCCTTCCTACGAGCAGTACTTC.

This clonotype was seen at least ten times. The rearrangement joins TRBV5-7 to TRBJ1-3; no firm D call. TRBV5-7 is an ORF, and what it does is uncertain. Trimming cost V 2 bases and J 0 bases, with 6 bases left between them. The CDR3 length is 14 residues. The CDR3 region is CASSFHNSGNTIYF. In nucleotides, the CDR3 is TGTGCCAGCAGCTTTCATAACTCTGGAAACACCATATATTTT.

This clonotype was seen many times. The V gene is TRBV6-2 or TRBV6-3, the J gene TRBJ2-1, with a tentative D call TRBD1 (5 bases). V shed 7 bases and J shed 9 bases, with 19 bases lying between them. Germline lookup yields CDR1 MNHEY and CDR2 SVGEGT. This CDR3 region has 14 residues. This chain's CDR3 is CASTPRTKGFEQFF. CDR3 coding DNA: TGTGCCAGCACCCCCCGGACAAAAGGGTTTGAGCAGTTCTTC.

Many counts were recorded for this clonotype. The chain has TRBV12-3 or TRBV12-4 and TRBJ2-7, with 7 bases that match TRBD1. CDR3 length: 16 amino acids. V trimming: 5 bases; J trimming: 1 base; junction bases outside the gene matches: 11. DNA for the CDR3: TGTGCCAGCAGTCAAAGCAGACAGGGAGCGTCCTACGAGCAGTACTTC. Protein: CASSQSRQGASYEQYF.

This clonotype occurred a few times. The rearrangement uses TRBV9 and TRBJ1-6, with D hard to call. The CDR3 sequence is 15 residues long. With 0 bases removed from V and 5 bases from J, the gap between germline ends came to 9 bases. Germline values: CDR1 SGDLS, CDR2 YYNGEE. CDR3 loop: CASSVDGQDNSPLHF. The CDR3 region has the DNA TGTGCCAGCAGCGTAGACGGGCAGGATAATTCACCCCTCCACTTT.

About this clonotype: Its ends do not fully match the called genes, so a read error is possible. This rearrangement joins TRBV20-1 to TRBJ2-3, with D possibly being TRBD1 or TRBD2 (5 bases each). Germline V gene lookup returns CDR1 DFQATT and CDR2 SNEGSKA (reference sequence). This CDR3 spans 17 amino acids. The CDR3, as DNA: TGCAGTGTTAGAGATCTGAGGGCCAGGGTCGGCACAGATACGCAGTATTTT. This gives the protein CSVRDLRARVGTDTQYF.

In its sample, this clonotype was seen a few times. The chain carries TRBV29-1 and TRBJ2-3; D may match TRBD1 or TRBD2 (5 bases each). Germline lookup yields CDR1 SQVTM and CDR2 ANQGSEA. This CDR3 comprises 11 residues. As DNA, the CDR3 is TGCTTGGGGGTCAGATCAGATACGCAGTATTTT. Translation: CLGVRSDTQYF.

This clonotype was found many times. The chain is built from TRBV7-6 and TRBJ2-5, with 8 bases matching TRBD1. V trimming: 6 bases; J trimming: 5 bases; junction bases outside the gene matches: 29. Looked up from germline, CDR1 is SGHVS and CDR2 is FNYEAQ. The CDR3 runs 21 residues. DNA for the CDR3: TGTGCCAGCAGTCGACACCCCGGGCCCGAGCTAACCGGGACAGGTTGGGAGACCCAGTACTTC. Its translation: CASSRHPGPELTGTGWETQYF.